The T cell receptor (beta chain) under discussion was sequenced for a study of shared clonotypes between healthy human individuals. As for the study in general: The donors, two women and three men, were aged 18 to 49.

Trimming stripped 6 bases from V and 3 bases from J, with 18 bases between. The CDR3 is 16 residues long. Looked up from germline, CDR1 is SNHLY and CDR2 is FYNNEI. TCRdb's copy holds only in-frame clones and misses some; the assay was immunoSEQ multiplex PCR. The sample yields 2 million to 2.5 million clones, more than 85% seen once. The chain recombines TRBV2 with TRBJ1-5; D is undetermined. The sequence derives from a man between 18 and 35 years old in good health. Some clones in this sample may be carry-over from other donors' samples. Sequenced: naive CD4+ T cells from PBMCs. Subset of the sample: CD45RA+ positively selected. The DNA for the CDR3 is TGTGCCAGCAGCCCTCGGGAGCCCGAACCCAATCAGCCCCAGCATTTT. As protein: CASSPREPEPNQPQHF.